These 18 T cell receptor beta chains were all obtained from the same sample, sequenced in a study of neurological immune-mediated disorders. TCRdb used MiXCR to reprocess the 5' RACE reads, holding one entry per CDR3 protein. The sample records approximately 70,000 distinct CDR3 sequences, 3.9% being singletons. Sequences were obtained from PBMCs. The source is a man aged 25-45 years with multiple sclerosis.

This clonotype showed up many times. This CDR3 reads CASRSTGWGTGELFF. The CDR3 DNA sequence: TGTGCCAGCAGGTCGACAGGGTGGGGCACCGGGGAGCTGTTTTTT. V gene TRBV7-9 combines with J gene TRBJ2-2, with 7 bases aligning to TRBD1. Losses at the gene ends were 6 bases for V and 4 bases for J; bases not matched to a gene: 8. There are 15 residues in the CDR3. CDR1 and CDR2 from the germline V gene are SEHNR and FQNEAQ (reference sequence).

This clonotype was found many times. This chain connects TRBV7-2 to TRBJ2-6; possibly TRBD1 or TRBD2 for D (6 bases each). CDR1 and CDR2 from the germline V gene are SGHTA and FQGNSA. The CDR3 runs 16 residues. Trimming left V 5 bases short and J 2 bases short, with 13 bases between. Here the CDR3 reads CASSPLGGTGANVLTF. The CDR3 DNA reads as TGTGCCAGCAGCCCGCTAGGGGGGACTGGGGCCAACGTCCTGACTTTC.

At least ten counts were recorded for this clonotype. The V and J genes are TRBV10-1 and TRBJ2-3; D not resolved. This CDR3 contains 15 residues. CDR1 and CDR2 from the germline V gene are WNHNN and SYGVQD (reference sequence). V was clipped by 6 bases and J by 1 base, with 14 bases between them. The DNA of the CDR3 is TGCGCCAGCAGAGCGAGTGCGGTGGGCACAGATACGCAGTATTTT. This translates into CASRASAVGTDTQYF.

This clonotype was seen repeatedly, ten times or more. This chain uses TRBV5-1 with TRBJ2-3; D is possibly TRBD1 (5 bases). The CDR3 contains 15 residues. CDR1 SGHRS and CDR2 YFSETQ come from the germline V gene. V was shortened by 7 bases and J by 7 bases, with 22 bases between the two germline ends. In DNA form, the CDR3 reads TGCGCCAGCGCCCCCCCCAGGGCCGAACGAAATACGCAGTATTTT. It is translated as CASAPPRAERNTQYF.

This clonotype came up many times. CDR3 DNA: TGCAGTGCCTTCAAGGATATGGGCGATGAAAAACTGTTTTTT. It yields the protein CSAFKDMGDEKLFF. The V gene is TRBV20-1, the J gene TRBJ1-4; D gene unclear. Germline V gives CDR1 DFQATT, CDR2 SNEGSKA (reference sequence). CDR3 length: 14 amino acids. V gave up 6 bases and J gave up 6 bases, with 17 bases separating them.

On this clonotype itself: A much larger clone lies a single base off, so this may be a read error. In DNA form, the CDR3 reads TGCAGTGCTAGACCCCGGGGAATAGCTTTCAATGAGCAGTTCTTC. This sequence encodes CSARPRGIAFNEQFF. This rearrangement joins TRBV20-1 to TRBJ2-1, with D possibly matching TRBD2 (5 bases). Germline CDR1 reads DFQATT; CDR2 reads SNEGSKA (reference sequence). The CDR3 is 15 amino acids. V shed 2 bases and J shed 6 bases, with 17 bases lying between them.

This clonotype was observed many times. The gene calls are TRBV18 and TRBJ1-3; D possibly corresponds to TRBD1 (5 bases). Germline lookup yields CDR1 KGHSH and CDR2 LQKENI. V lost 0 bases and J lost 2, with 11 bases in between. The CDR3 sequence is 16 residues long. CDR3 residues: CASSPPGRDPGNTIYF. As DNA, the CDR3 is TGTGCCAGCTCACCACCGGGCAGGGACCCTGGAAACACCATATATTTT.

The CDR3 sequence is CASSLVREYGYTF. DNA for the CDR3: TGTGCCAGCAGTTTAGTACGGGAATATGGCTACACCTTC. The chain has TRBV12-3 or TRBV12-4 and TRBJ1-2; D is undetermined. V lost 1 base and J lost 5, with 8 bases in between. The CDR3 has 13 residues.

This clonotype was counted many times. J is TRBJ1-5 and V is TRBV5-1; 8 bases align to TRBD1. The CDR3 sequence is 16 residues long. After removal of 0 bases from V and 12 bases from J, the junction contained 14 bases not matched to a gene. Germline CDR1 SGHRS, CDR2 YFSETQ. The CDR3 here is CASSLVEGGQATNQHF. In DNA, the CDR3 is TGCGCCAGCAGCTTGGTGGAGGGGGGACAGGCTACAAACCAGCATTTT. The full variable domain, its missing parts supplied by reference TRBV5-1 and TRBJ1-5, is KAGVTQTPRYLIKTRGQQVTLSCSPISGHRSVSWYQQTPGQGLQFLFEYFSETQRNKGNFPGRFSGRQFSNSRSEMNVSTLELGDSALYLCASSLVEGGQATNQHFGDGTRLSIL.

This clonotype has a handful of counts. This sequence joins TRBV20-1 and TRBJ1-4; 8 bases line up with TRBD1. Germline V CDR1 and CDR2: DFQATT, SNEGSKA (reference sequence). The CDR3 is 17 amino acids. V lost 5 bases and J lost 1; bases outside the gene matches: 12. The CDR3 sequence is CSAGGTGLEGTNEKLFF. The CDR3 coding sequence is TGCAGTGCTGGAGGGACAGGTCTGGAGGGAACTAATGAAAAACTGTTTTTT.

This chain connects TRBV5-1 to TRBJ2-7, with 8 positions matching TRBD1. The germline V gene encodes CDR1 SGHRS and CDR2 YFSETQ. Losses at the gene ends were 0 bases for V and 6 bases for J; bases not matched to a gene: 5. The CDR3 covers 14 residues. The CDR3 reads CASSLETGVLEQYF. In DNA form, the CDR3 reads TGCGCCAGCAGCTTGGAGACAGGGGTTCTCGAGCAGTACTTC.

This clonotype was recorded many times. V and J are TRBV12-3 or TRBV12-4 and TRBJ2-2; TRBD1 aligns across 7 bases. V lost 7 bases to trimming and J lost 2 bases; unmatched junction nucleotides: 7. CDR3 size: 15 residues. The CDR3 DNA reads as TGTGCCAGCATCCGACGGGACAGAAACACCGGGGAGCTGTTTTTT. Translation: CASIRRDRNTGELFF.

This clonotype was seen at least ten times. The rearrangement joins TRBV10-2 to TRBJ2-3, with a possible D match to TRBD2 (6 bases). Trimming removed 1 base at V and 1 base at J, with 9 bases between. The CDR3 contains 15 residues. The germline V gene has CDR1 WSHSY and CDR2 SAAADI. The CDR3 here is CASSEYGGGTDTQYF. CDR3 DNA: TGCGCCAGCAGTGAGTACGGCGGGGGCACAGATACGCAGTATTTT.

This clonotype came up many times. The J gene is TRBJ2-3, the V gene TRBV5-1; the match to TRBD1 covers 7 bases. Germline V gene data show CDR1 as SGHRS and CDR2 as YFSETQ. The CDR3 has 16 residues. Trimming cost V 4 bases and J 9 bases; bases outside gene matches: 17. The DNA of the CDR3 is TGCGCCAGCAGCCCCCGGGACAGCCCCCAACAGTCCACGCAGTATTTT. The encoded protein is CASSPRDSPQQSTQYF.

At least ten counts were recorded for this clonotype. V gene TRBV7-2 combines with J gene TRBJ2-7, with 8 bases identical to TRBD1. Germline CDR1 is SGHTA and CDR2 is FQGNSA. V was clipped by 1 base and J by 2 bases; unmatched bases: 4. The CDR3 spans 15 residues. In DNA form, the CDR3 reads TGTGCCAGCAGCTTAGTTTCAGGGGGCACCTACGAGCAGTACTTC. Its translation: CASSLVSGGTYEQYF.

Ten or more counts support this clonotype. The chain employs TRBV12-3 or TRBV12-4 and TRBJ1-5, with D unresolved. The ends were cut back, 2 bases at V and 7 bases at J, with 12 bases in the middle. The CDR3 runs 14 residues. The CDR3 bases are TGTGCCAGCAGTTTATCGACCCGAACCCAGCCCCAGCATTTT. Translated, it gives CASSLSTRTQPQHF.

This rearrangement joins TRBV5-1 to TRBJ2-1; D not resolved. Germline V lookup: CDR1 SGHRS, CDR2 YFSETQ. There are 15 residues in the CDR3. Trimming stripped 2 bases from V and 5 bases from J, with 14 bases between. The CDR3 nucleotides are TGCGCCAGCAGCTTAGGACGCATGAATAACAATGAGCAGTTCTTC. This gives the protein CASSLGRMNNNEQFF.

This clonotype has at least ten counts. V usage is TRBV6-6 and J usage is TRBJ2-2, with a tentative D call TRBD2 (5 bases). Per germline, CDR1 MNHNY and CDR2 SVGAGI (reference sequence). Deletions cut 7 bases from V and 6 bases from J, with 12 bases between. The CDR3 covers 13 residues. The chain's CDR3 is CASTPGYPGELFF. The CDR3 coding sequence is TGTGCCAGCACCCCGGGGTACCCCGGGGAGCTGTTTTTT.